This note documents a single T cell receptor (beta chain) sequence. TCRdb keeps only in-frame clones here, not all; method: immunoSEQ multiplex PCR. The repertoire consists of 430,000 or so clones, with approximately 90% occurring once and the leading ten covering 1.2% to 1.5%. The data belong to a study of blood T cell repertoires in COVID-19. V lost 3 bases to trimming and J lost 2 bases, with 7 bases between them. There are 13 residues in the CDR3. Germline V gives CDR1 KGHSH, CDR2 LQKENI. This TCR came from a woman aged 18 to 35 who had been exposed to COVID-19. Sequencing used PBMCs or T cells enriched from blood (not recorded which). V is TRBV18 and J is TRBJ2-5; D call uncertain. Here the CDR3 reads CASSPQQQETQYF. As DNA, the CDR3 is TGTGCCAGCTCACCTCAACAACAAGAGACCCAGTACTTC.